This is a list of T cell receptor beta chains from one sample in a study of CXCR3-negative and CXCR3-positive naive CD8 T cells. TCRdb re-called the 5' RACE reads; one entry per CDR3 protein, DNA not given. The sample totals 35,000 to 55,000 distinct CDR3 sequences; its top ten clones hold 2% to 2.5%. The specimen sequenced was naive CXCR3- CD8+ T cells from blood. All receptors come from a human donor in good health. Some clones in this sample may be carry-over from other donors' samples. Each CDR3 is given with its conserved first and last residue. Some rows have no size entry. The others give once, few or many, or a class for an expanded clone.

cdr3_aa cdr3_length j_call v_call clone_size
CASSLENALADTQYF 15 TRBJ2-3 TRBV5-1 -
CSAREEFRSWSYNEQFF 17 TRBJ2-1 TRBV20-1 -
CASSLGQGRHF 11 TRBJ1-5 TRBV5-1 -
CSVSGEVDEKPFF 13 TRBJ1-4 TRBV29-1 -
CSVGQGEFNYGYTF 14 TRBJ1-2 TRBV29-1 -
CASSSPDSYEQYF 13 TRBJ2-7 TRBV7-6 -
CSAENGRTNTEAFF 14 TRBJ1-1 TRBV20-1 -
CASSPDRGTNQPQHF 15 TRBJ1-5 TRBV12-3/TRBV12-4 -
CSVVGQSTYEQYF 13 TRBJ2-7 TRBV29-1 -
CATVKAQPGRLGHEQYF 17 TRBJ2-7 TRBV27 -
CASSMLVTGIPEAFF 15 TRBJ1-1 TRBV7-8 -
CASSYGGQDGYTF 13 TRBJ1-2 TRBV6-5 -
CASGTAAEYEQYF 13 TRBJ2-7 TRBV27 -
CASSYGQGAYEQYF 14 TRBJ2-7 TRBV5-1 -
CASSTNRDRVLNQPQHF 17 TRBJ1-5 TRBV28 -
CASSLNYNEQFF 12 TRBJ2-1 TRBV3-1 -
CASSPGATDYEQYF 14 TRBJ2-7 TRBV28 -
CASSLERDSLGELFF 15 TRBJ2-2 TRBV11-2 -
CASSWNTGELFF 12 TRBJ2-2 TRBV5-1 -
CSVDTLRDRGYEQYF 15 TRBJ2-7 TRBV29-1 -
CASSRGVSYEQYF 13 TRBJ2-7 TRBV4-3 -
CATSRNNGETQYF 13 TRBJ2-5 TRBV15 -
CSAPRPMQANHEQYF 15 TRBJ2-7 TRBV20-1 -
CSPEGQGKTDTQYF 14 TRBJ2-3 TRBV20-1 -
CSATRDTEIYEQYF 14 TRBJ2-7 TRBV20-1 -
CASRAEGRQGSYEQYF 16 TRBJ2-7 TRBV2 -
CASLDPRRTGVDYGYTF 17 TRBJ1-2 TRBV28 -
CASSLWSWEESYTEAFF 17 TRBJ1-1 TRBV5-1 -
CASSATGGAGSPLHF 15 TRBJ1-6 TRBV7-3 medium-sized
CSVEDLRGTGGKNSPLHF 18 TRBJ1-6 TRBV29-1 -
CASSRETDWGSAFF 14 TRBJ1-1 TRBV7-9 -
CASSPLGLPDNEQFF 15 TRBJ2-1 TRBV5-1 -
CSVPQADQETQYF 13 TRBJ2-5 TRBV29-1 -
CASTARTAIVETQYF 15 TRBJ2-5 TRBV28 -